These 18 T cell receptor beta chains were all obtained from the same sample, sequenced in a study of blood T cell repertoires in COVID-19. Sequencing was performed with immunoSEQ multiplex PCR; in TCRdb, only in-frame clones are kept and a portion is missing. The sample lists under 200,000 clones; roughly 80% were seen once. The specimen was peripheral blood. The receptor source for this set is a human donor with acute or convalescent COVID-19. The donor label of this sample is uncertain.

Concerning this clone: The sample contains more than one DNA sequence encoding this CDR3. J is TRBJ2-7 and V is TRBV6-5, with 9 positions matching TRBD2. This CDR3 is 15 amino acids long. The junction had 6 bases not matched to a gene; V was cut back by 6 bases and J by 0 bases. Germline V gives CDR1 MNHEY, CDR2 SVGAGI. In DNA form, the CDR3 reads TGTGCCAGCAGGGCGACTAGCGGAAGCTCCTACGAGCAGTACTTC. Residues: CASRATSGSSYEQYF.

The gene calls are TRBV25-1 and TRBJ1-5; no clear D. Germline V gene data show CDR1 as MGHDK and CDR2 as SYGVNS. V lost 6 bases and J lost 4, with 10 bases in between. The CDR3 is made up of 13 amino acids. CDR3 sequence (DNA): TGTGCCAGCAGCGATGGGCCGAATCAGCCCCAGCATTTT. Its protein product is CASSDGPNQPQHF. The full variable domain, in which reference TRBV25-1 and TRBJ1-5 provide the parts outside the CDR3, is EADIYQTPRYLVIGTGKKITLECSQTMGHDKMYWYQQDPGMELHLIHYSYGVNSTEKGDLSSESTVSRIRTEHFPLTLESARPSHTSQYLCASSDGPNQPQHFGDGTRLSIL.

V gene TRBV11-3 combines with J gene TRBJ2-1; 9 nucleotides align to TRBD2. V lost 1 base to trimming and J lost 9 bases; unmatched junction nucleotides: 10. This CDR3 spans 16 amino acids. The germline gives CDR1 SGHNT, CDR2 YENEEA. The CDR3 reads CASSLGFGRGGSEQFF. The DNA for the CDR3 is TGTGCCAGCAGCTTAGGCTTTGGGCGGGGGGGTAGTGAGCAGTTCTTC.

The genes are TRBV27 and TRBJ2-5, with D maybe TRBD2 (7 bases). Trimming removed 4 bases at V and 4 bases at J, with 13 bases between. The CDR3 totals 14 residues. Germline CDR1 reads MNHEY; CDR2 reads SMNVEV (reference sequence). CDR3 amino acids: CASSWGGRGETQYF. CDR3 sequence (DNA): TGTGCCAGCAGTTGGGGGGGGCGCGGAGAGACCCAGTACTTC.

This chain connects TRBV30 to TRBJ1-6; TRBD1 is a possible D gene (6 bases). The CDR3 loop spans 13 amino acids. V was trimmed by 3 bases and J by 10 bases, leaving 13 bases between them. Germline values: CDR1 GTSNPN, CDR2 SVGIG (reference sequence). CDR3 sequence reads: CAWSPSGDSPLHF. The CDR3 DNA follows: TGTGCCTGGAGCCCCTCAGGGGACTCACCCCTCCACTTT.

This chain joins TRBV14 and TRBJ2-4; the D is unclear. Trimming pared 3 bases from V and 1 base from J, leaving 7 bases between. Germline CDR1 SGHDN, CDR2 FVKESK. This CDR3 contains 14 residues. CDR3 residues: CASSQERAKNIQYF. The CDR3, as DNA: TGTGCCAGCAGCCAGGAGAGGGCCAAAAACATTCAGTACTTC.

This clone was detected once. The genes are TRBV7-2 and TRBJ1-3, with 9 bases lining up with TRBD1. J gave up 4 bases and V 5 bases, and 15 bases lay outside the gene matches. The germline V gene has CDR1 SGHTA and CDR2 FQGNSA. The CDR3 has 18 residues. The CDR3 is CASSGRGTGTSGGNTIYF. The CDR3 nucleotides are TGTGCCAGCAGCGGCAGAGGGACAGGGACCTCCGGGGGAAACACCATATATTTT. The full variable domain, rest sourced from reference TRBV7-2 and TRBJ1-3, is GAGVSQSPSNKVTEKGKDVELRCDPISGHTALYWYRQSLGQGLEFLIYFQGNSAPDKSGLPSDRFSAERTGGSVSTLTIQRTQQEDSAVYLCASSGRGTGTSGGNTIYFGEGSWLTVV.

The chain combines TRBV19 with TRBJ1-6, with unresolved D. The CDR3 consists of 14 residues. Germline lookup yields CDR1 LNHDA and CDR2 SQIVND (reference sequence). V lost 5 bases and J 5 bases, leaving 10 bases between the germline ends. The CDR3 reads CASSLRYDNSPLHF. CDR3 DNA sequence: TGTGCCAGTAGTCTCCGGTATGATAATTCACCCCTCCACTTT.

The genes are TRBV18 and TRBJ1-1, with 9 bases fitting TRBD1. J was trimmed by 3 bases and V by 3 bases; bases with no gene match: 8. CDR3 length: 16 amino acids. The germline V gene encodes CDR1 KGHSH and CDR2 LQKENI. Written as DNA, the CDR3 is TGTGCCAGCTCACCCGGACAGGGGAGTTCGGACACTGAAGCTTTCTTT. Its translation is CASSPGQGSSDTEAFF.

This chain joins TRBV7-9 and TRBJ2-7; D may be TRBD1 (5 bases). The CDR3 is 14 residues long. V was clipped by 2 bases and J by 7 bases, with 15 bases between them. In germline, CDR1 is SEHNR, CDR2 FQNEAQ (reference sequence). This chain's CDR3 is CASSLSQGSREQYF. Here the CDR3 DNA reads TGTGCCAGCAGCTTAAGTCAGGGTAGTAGGGAGCAGTACTTC.

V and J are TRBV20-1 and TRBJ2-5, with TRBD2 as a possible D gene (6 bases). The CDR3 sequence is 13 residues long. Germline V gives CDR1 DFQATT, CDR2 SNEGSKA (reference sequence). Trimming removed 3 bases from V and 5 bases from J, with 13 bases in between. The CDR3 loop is CSASTGVGETQYF. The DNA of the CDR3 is TGCAGTGCTAGTACGGGGGTAGGGGAGACCCAGTACTTC.

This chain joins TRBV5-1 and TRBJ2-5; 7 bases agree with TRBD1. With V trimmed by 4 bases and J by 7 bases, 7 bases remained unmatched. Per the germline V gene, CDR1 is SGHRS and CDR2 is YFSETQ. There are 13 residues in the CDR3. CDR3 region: CASSLTGDGTQYF. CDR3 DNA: TGCGCCAGCAGCCTTACAGGGGATGGGACCCAGTACTTC.

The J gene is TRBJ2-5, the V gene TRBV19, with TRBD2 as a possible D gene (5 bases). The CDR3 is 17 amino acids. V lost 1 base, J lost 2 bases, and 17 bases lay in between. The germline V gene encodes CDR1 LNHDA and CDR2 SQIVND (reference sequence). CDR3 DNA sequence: TGTGCCAGTAGTATAGGCGGGCCCTCCCCCCTACAAGAGACCCAGTACTTC. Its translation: CASSIGGPSPLQETQYF.

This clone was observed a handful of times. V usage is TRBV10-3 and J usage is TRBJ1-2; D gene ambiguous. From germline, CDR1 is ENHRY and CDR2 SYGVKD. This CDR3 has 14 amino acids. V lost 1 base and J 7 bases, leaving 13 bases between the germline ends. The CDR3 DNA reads TGTGCCATCAGTGAGTTCGGACCGGAGGGTGGCTACACCTTC. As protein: CAISEFGPEGGYTF.

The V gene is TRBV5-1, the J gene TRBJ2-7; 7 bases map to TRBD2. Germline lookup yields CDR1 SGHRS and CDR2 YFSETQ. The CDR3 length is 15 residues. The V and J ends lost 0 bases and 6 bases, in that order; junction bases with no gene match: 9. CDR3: CASSLAGGISGEQYF. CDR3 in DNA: TGCGCCAGCAGCTTGGCCGGGGGGATATCCGGCGAGCAGTACTTC.

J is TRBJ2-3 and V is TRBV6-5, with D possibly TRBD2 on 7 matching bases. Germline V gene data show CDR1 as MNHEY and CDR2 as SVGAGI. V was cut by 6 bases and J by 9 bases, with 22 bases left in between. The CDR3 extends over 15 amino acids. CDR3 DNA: TGTGCCAGCAGGTCCCGGGGGGCCCCAACGGAAACGCAGTATTTT. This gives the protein CASRSRGAPTETQYF.

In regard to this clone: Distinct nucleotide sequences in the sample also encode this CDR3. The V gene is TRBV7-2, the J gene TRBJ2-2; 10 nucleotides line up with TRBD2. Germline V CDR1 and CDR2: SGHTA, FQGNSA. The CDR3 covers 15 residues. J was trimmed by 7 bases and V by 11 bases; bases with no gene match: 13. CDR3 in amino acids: CASGGAGGPGGELFF. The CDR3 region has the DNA TGTGCCTCTGGGGGAGCGGGGGGGCCTGGCGGGGAGCTGTTTTTT.

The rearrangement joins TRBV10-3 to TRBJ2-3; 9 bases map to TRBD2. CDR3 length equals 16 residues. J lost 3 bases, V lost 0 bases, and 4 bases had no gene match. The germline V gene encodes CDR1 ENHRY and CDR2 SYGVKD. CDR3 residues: CAISESPSGATDTQYF. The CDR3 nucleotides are TGTGCCATCAGTGAGTCGCCTAGCGGGGCAACAGATACGCAGTATTTT.